These T cell receptor beta chains were read from a single sample in a study of a mutant IDH1 vaccine in newly diagnosed glioma. The assay was immunoSEQ multiplex PCR, and TCRdb's table has in-frame clones only and misses some. Counted here are fewer than 90,000 clones, almost 85% occurring once; the ten biggest clones make up around 12%. Their specific antigens are unknown. The starting material was PBMCs, obtained from a glioma patient whose treatment included an IDH1 peptide vaccine. The receptors were sampled from a young man with glioma. Both conserved end residues are part of each CDR3. A D gene is named only where the DNA matches it firmly. Size tells how often a clone was seen (once, few, many) or the class of an expanded clone, and some rows leave it out.

j_call clone_size d_call v_call cdr3_aa cdr3_nt
TRBJ2-7 NA TRBD1 TRBV10-3 CAIKGQGWDEQYF TGTGCCATCAAGGGACAGGGGTGGGACGAGCAGTACTTC
TRBJ1-4 NA NA TRBV6-5 CASSRRGGLNEKLFF TGTGCCAGCAGTAGGAGGGGGGGGCTAAATGAAAAACTGTTTTTT
TRBJ1-5 NA TRBD1 TRBV5-1 CASSPQGAGQPQHF TGCGCCAGCAGCCCACAGGGGGCAGGTCAGCCCCAGCATTTT
TRBJ1-2 once TRBD1 TRBV6-5 CASRFDYRGGDGYTF TGTGCCAGCAGATTCGATTACAGGGGAGGGGATGGCTACACCTTC
TRBJ2-7 NA NA TRBV5-1 CASSEGVRGLSSYEQYF TGCGCCAGCAGCGAGGGGGTGCGAGGGCTTAGCTCCTACGAGCAGTACTTC
TRBJ1-2 NA NA TRBV27 CASSLSNGYTF TGTGCCAGCAGTTTATCGAATGGCTACACCTTC
TRBJ1-2 NA NA TRBV19 CASSMSSQGWNYGYTF TGTGCCAGTAGTATGAGTTCCCAGGGATGGAACTATGGCTACACCTTC
TRBJ1-1 NA NA TRBV2 CASSGAFF TGTGCCAGCAGCGGAGCTTTCTTT
TRBJ1-1 few NA TRBV4-1 CASSQGMTAFF TGCGCCAGCAGCCAAGGCATGACGGCTTTCTTT
TRBJ2-5 NA NA TRBV19 CASSISRSTGQETQYF TGTGCCAGTAGTATAAGTAGGAGTACGGGCCAAGAGACCCAGTACTTC
TRBJ1-2 NA NA TRBV7-2 CASSFSGLNYGYTF TGTGCCAGCAGCTTTTCGGGGTTGAACTATGGCTACACCTTC
TRBJ2-2 NA TRBD1 TRBV19 CASSTRTGDRSGELFF TGTGCCAGTAGTACTCGAACAGGGGATAGATCCGGGGAGCTGTTTTTT
TRBJ1-2 NA NA TRBV7-8 CASSVQGTDGYTF TGTGCCAGCAGCGTCCAGGGCACAGATGGCTACACCTTC
TRBJ2-7 NA NA TRBV7-9 CASSFAGRTYEQYF TGTGCCAGCAGCTTCGCAGGCCGAACCTACGAGCAGTACTTC
TRBJ1-1 NA NA TRBV9 CASSVERSSEAFF TGTGCCAGCAGCGTAGAACGGAGCTCTGAAGCTTTCTTT
TRBJ1-1 NA NA TRBV28 CASILGSDREAFF TGTGCCAGCATTCTTGGGTCTGACAGAGAAGCTTTCTTT
TRBJ1-2 once NA TRBV9 CASSVVTGPANYGYTF TGCGCCAGCAGCGTAGTTACAGGCCCAGCTAACTATGGCTACACCTTC
TRBJ1-2 NA TRBD1 TRBV27 CASRIDRGRYYGYTF TGTGCCAGCAGGATCGACAGGGGGCGCTACTATGGCTACACCTTC
TRBJ1-1 once NA TRBV5-4 CASSLLLNTEAFF TGTGCCAGCAGCTTGCTTCTGAACACTGAAGCTTTCTTT
TRBJ2-7 NA NA TRBV28 CASSLWTGPYEQYF TGTGCCAGCAGTTTATGGACGGGACCCTACGAGCAGTACTTC
TRBJ1-2 NA TRBD1 TRBV6-1 CASITGGGYGYTF TGTGCCAGCATAACAGGGGGCGGGTACGGCTACACCTTC
TRBJ1-1 few TRBD1 TRBV7-9 CASSAPGTGLNTEAFF TGTGCCAGCAGCGCCCCCGGGACAGGGCTGAACACTGAAGCTTTCTTT
TRBJ2-2 NA NA TRBV5-1 CASSSGEVTGELFF TGCGCCAGCAGCTCGGGAGAGGTCACCGGGGAGCTGTTTTTT
TRBJ1-1 few TRBD1 TRBV30 CAWSSRQGRAFF TGTGCCTGGAGCAGTAGACAGGGGCGGGCTTTCTTT
TRBJ1-2 NA TRBD1 TRBV5-6 CASSLTGEDYGYTF TGTGCCAGCAGCCTCACAGGGGAGGACTATGGCTACACCTTC
TRBJ1-5 NA NA TRBV5-1 CASSPGNSDQPQHF TGCGCCAGCAGCCCTGGAAACTCGGATCAGCCCCAGCATTTT
TRBJ1-2 NA TRBD1 TRBV19 CASRGTGGSGYTF TGTGCCAGTAGAGGGACAGGGGGTAGTGGCTACACCTTC
TRBJ1-5 NA NA TRBV7-8 CASSLEVYQPQHF TGTGCCAGCAGCTTGGAAGTATATCAGCCCCAGCATTTT